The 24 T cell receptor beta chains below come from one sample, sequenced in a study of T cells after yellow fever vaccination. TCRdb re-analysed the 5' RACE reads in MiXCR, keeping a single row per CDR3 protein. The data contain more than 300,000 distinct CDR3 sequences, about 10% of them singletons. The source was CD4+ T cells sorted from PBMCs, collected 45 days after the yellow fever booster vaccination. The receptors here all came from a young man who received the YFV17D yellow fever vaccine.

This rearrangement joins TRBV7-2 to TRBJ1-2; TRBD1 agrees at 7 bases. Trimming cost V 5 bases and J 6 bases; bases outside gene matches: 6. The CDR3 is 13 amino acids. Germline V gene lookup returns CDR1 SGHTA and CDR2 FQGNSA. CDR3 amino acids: CASSQATGNGYTF. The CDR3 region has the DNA TGTGCCAGCAGCCAAGCGACAGGGAATGGCTACACCTTC.

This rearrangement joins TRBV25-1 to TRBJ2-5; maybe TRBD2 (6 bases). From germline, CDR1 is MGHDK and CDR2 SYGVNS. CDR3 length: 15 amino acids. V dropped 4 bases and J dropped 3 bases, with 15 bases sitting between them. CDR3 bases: TGTGCCAGCAGTGCCCGGGACTTCGCCAAAGAGACCCAGTACTTC. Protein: CASSARDFAKETQYF.

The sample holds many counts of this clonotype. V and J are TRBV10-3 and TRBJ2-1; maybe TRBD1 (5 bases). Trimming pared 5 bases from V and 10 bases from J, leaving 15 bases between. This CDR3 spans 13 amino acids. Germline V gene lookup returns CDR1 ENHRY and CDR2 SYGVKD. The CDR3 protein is CAISSEPRQEQFF. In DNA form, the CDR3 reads TGTGCCATCAGTAGCGAACCTCGACAGGAGCAGTTCTTC.

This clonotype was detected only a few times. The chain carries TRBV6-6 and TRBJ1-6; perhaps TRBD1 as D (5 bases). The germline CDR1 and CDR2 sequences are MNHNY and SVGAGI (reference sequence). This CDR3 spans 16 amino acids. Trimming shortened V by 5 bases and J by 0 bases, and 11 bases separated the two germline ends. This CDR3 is CASSPTGGSYNSPLHF. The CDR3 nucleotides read TGTGCCAGCAGTCCGACGGGGGGCTCCTATAATTCACCCCTCCACTTT.

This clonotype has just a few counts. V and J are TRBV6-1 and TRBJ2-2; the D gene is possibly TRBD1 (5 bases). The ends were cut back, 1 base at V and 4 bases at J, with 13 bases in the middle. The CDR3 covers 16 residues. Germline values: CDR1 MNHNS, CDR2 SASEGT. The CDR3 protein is CASSEGPTTATGELFF. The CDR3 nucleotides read TGTGCCAGCAGTGAAGGCCCCACGACAGCCACCGGGGAGCTGTTTTTT.

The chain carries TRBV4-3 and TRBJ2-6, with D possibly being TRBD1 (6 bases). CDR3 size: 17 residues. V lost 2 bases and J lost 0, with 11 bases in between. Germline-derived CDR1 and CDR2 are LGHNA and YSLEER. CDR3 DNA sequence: TGCGCCAGCAGCCAACAAAGGGGGAGCTCTGGGGCCAACGTCCTGACTTTC. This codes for CASSQQRGSSGANVLTF.

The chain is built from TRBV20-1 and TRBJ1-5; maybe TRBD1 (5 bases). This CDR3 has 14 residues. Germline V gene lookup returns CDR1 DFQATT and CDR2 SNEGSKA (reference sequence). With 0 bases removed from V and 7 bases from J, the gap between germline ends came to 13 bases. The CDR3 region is CSARDPSGDQPQHF. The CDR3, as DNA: TGCAGTGCTAGAGACCCATCGGGGGACCAGCCCCAGCATTTT.

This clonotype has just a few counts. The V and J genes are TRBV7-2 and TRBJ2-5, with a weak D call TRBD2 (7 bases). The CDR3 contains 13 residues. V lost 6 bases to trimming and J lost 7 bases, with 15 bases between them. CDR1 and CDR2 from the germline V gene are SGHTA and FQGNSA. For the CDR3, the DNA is TGTGCCAGCAGGTTGGGGGGGGCCTGGACCCAGTACTTC. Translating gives CASRLGGAWTQYF.

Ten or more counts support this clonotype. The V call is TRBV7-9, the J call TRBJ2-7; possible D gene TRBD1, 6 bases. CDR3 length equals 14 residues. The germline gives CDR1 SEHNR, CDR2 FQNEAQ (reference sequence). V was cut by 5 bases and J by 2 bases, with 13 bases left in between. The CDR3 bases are TGTGCCAGCAGCCTGGGGACACTGGCCTACGAGCAGTACTTC. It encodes CASSLGTLAYEQYF.

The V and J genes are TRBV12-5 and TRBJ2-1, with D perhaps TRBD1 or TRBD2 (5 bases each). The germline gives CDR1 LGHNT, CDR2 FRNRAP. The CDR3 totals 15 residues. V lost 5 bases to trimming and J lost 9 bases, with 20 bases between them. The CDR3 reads CASGRTLRLAGEQFF. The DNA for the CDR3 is TGTGCTAGTGGTCGGACACTCAGGCTAGCCGGTGAGCAGTTCTTC.

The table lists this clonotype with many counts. The CDR3 spells CASGERDIGTQYF. As DNA, the CDR3 is TGCGCCAGCGGTGAACGGGACATTGGGACCCAGTACTTC. J is TRBJ2-5 and V is TRBV4-3, with D perhaps TRBD1 (6 bases). The V end lost 8 bases, the J end lost 7 bases, and 17 bases lay between the germline ends. Germline CDR1 is LGHNA and CDR2 is YSLEER. The CDR3 consists of 13 residues.

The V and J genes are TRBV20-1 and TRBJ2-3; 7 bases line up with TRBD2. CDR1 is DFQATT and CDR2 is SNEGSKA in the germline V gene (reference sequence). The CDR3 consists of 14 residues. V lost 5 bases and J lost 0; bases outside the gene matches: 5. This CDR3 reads CSAGSGVSTDTQYF. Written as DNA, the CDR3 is TGCAGTGCTGGGAGCGGGGTTAGCACAGATACGCAGTATTTT.

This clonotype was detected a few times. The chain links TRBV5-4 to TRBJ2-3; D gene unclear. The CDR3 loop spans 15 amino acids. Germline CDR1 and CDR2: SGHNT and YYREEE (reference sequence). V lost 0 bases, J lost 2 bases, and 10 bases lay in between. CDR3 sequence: CASSLGGIFTDTQYF. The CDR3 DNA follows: TGTGCCAGCAGCTTGGGGGGAATATTCACAGATACGCAGTATTTT.

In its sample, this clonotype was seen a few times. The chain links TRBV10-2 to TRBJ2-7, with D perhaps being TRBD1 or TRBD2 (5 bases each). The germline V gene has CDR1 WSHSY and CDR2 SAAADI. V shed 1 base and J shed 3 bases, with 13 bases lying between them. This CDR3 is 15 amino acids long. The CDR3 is CASSEFGTVDYEQYF. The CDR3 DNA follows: TGCGCCAGCAGTGAGTTTGGGACGGTGGACTACGAGCAGTACTTC.

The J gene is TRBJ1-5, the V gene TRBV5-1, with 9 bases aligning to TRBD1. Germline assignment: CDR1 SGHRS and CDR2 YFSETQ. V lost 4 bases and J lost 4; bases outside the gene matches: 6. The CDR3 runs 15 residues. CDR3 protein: CASSQSGTGNQPQHF. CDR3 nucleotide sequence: TGCGCCAGCAGCCAATCGGGGACAGGGAATCAGCCCCAGCATTTT. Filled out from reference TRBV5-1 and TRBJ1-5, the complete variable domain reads KAGVTQTPRYLIKTRGQQVTLSCSPISGHRSVSWYQQTPGQGLQFLFEYFSETQRNKGNFPGRFSGRQFSNSRSEMNVSTLELGDSALYLCASSQSGTGNQPQHFGDGTRLSIL.

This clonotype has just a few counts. As DNA, the CDR3 is TGCAGCGCCCAGCGGGGGCCCGACAATGAGCAGTTCTTC. Amino acids: CSAQRGPDNEQFF. The rearrangement links TRBV29-1 to TRBJ2-1; 8 positions agree with TRBD2. Germline CDR1 SQVTM, CDR2 ANQGSEA. After removal of 7 bases from V and 5 bases from J, the junction contained 7 bases not matched to a gene. This CDR3 comprises 13 residues.

CDR3 DNA: TGTGCCAGCAGCCGCCTAAGCACTGAAGCTTTCTTT. It codes for CASSRLSTEAFF. V and J are TRBV7-9 and TRBJ1-1; D ambiguous. V lost 5 bases to trimming and J lost 4 bases, with 8 bases between them. The CDR3 loop spans 12 amino acids. CDR1 is SEHNR and CDR2 is FQNEAQ in the germline V gene (reference sequence). Together with reference TRBV7-9 and TRBJ1-1, the CDR3 gives the full variable domain: DTGVSQNPRHKITKRGQNVTFRCDPISEHNRLYWYRQTLGQGPEFLTYFQNEAQLEKSRLLSDRFSAERPKGSFSTLEIQRTEQGDSAMYLCASSRLSTEAFFGQGTRLTVV.

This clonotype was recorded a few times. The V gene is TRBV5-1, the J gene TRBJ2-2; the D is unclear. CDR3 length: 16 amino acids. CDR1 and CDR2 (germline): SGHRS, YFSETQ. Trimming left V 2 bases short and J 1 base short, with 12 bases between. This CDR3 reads CASSLISGGNTGELFF. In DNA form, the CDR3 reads TGCGCCAGCAGCTTAATATCGGGCGGGAACACCGGGGAGCTGTTTTTT. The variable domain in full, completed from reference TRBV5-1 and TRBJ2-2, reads KAGVTQTPRYLIKTRGQQVTLSCSPISGHRSVSWYQQTPGQGLQFLFEYFSETQRNKGNFPGRFSGRQFSNSRSEMNVSTLELGDSALYLCASSLISGGNTGELFFGEGSRLTVL.

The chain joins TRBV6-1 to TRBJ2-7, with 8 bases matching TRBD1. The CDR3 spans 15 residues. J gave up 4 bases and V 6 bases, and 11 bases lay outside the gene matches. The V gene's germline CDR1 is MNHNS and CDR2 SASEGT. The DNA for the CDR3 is TGTGCCAGCAGAGGGGAGACAGGGGCTGGGTACGAGCAGTACTTC. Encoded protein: CASRGETGAGYEQYF.

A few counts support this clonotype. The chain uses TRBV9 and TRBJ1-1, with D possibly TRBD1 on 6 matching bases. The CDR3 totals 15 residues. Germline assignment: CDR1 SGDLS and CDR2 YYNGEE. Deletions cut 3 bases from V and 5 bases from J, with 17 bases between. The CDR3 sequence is CASSDPRGANTEAFF. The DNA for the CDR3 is TGTGCCAGCAGCGACCCGCGGGGGGCGAATACTGAAGCTTTCTTT. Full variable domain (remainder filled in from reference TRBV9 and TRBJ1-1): DSGVTQTPKHLITATGQRVTLRCSPRSGDLSVYWYQQSLDQGLQFLIQYYNGEERAKGNILERFSAQQFPDLHSELNLSSLELGDSALYFCASSDPRGANTEAFFGQGTRLTVV.

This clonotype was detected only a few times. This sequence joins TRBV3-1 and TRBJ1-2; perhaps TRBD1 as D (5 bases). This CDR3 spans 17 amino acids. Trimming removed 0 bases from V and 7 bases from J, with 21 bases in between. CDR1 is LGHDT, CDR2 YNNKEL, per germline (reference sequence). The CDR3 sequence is CASSQEGVAGTAGGYTF. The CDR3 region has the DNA TGTGCCAGCAGCCAAGAAGGGGTAGCAGGAACTGCGGGTGGCTACACCTTC.

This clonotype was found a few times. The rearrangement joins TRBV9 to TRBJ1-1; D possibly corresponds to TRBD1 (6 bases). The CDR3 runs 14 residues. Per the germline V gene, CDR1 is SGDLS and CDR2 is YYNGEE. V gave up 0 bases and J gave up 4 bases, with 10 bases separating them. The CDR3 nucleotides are TGTGCCAGCAGCGTAGATGGGACAACCACTGAAGCTTTCTTT. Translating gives CASSVDGTTTEAFF.

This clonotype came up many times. The CDR3 DNA is TGTGCCAGCAGCTCACTAGAGCGCACAGATACGCAGTATTTT. Its translation is CASSSLERTDTQYF. This chain links TRBV7-6 with TRBJ2-3; weak D call: TRBD2 (5 bases). The CDR3 consists of 14 residues. The germline V and J ends were trimmed by 4 bases and 1 base, with 9 bases remaining between them. Germline V gene data show CDR1 as SGHVS and CDR2 as FNYEAQ. Full variable domain (outside the CDR3, taken from reference TRBV7-6 and TRBJ2-3): GAGVSQSPRYKVTKRGQDVALRCDPISGHVSLYWYRQALGQGPEFLTYFNYEAQQDKSGLPNDRFSAERPEGSISTLTIQRTEQRDSAMYRCASSSLERTDTQYFGPGTRLTVL.

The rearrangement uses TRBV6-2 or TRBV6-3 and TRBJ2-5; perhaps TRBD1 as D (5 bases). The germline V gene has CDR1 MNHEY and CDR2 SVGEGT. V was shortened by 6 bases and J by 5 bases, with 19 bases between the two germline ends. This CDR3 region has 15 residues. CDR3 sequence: CASSPSRAREETQYF. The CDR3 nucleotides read TGTGCCAGCAGCCCAAGCAGGGCCCGAGAGGAGACCCAGTACTTC.